A single sample gave rise to the 9 T cell receptor beta chains below, sequenced in a study of T-cell reconstitution after alpha-beta-depleted transplantation in children. Preparation of the TCRbeta library used unique molecular identifiers. MiXCR, run by TCRdb on the PCR reads, gives a single entry per CDR3 protein. Of approximately 300,000 distinct CDR3 sequences in the sample, around a tenth are singletons; the top ten hold 7% to 9.5%. Material: PBMCs, obtained before TCRalphabeta/CD19-depleted stem cell transplant. The origin of the receptors is a boy under two years old with acute myeloid leukemia, due to receive a stem cell transplant.

This clonotype was picked up many times. This chain joins TRBV25-1 and TRBJ2-3, with D maybe TRBD2 (6 bases). Germline V gene lookup returns CDR1 MGHDK and CDR2 SYGVNS. This CDR3 comprises 17 residues. The ends were cut back, 1 base at V and 3 bases at J, with 17 bases in the middle. The CDR3 coding sequence is TGTGCCAGCAGTGAATTGAGGAGGGCCCCGTGGACAGATACGCAGTATTTT. Translated, it gives CASSELRRAPWTDTQYF.

This clonotype was found many times. This chain joins TRBV2 and TRBJ2-1; D ambiguous. Germline V lookup: CDR1 SNHLY, CDR2 FYNNEI. The V and J ends lost 4 bases and 4 bases respectively, with 2 bases between them. This CDR3 spans 11 amino acids. The CDR3 reads CASSGYNEQFF. The CDR3 nucleotides read TGTGCCAGCAGTGGATACAATGAGCAGTTCTTC.

This clonotype was seen only a few times. This rearrangement joins TRBV6-5 to TRBJ1-3, with D tentatively TRBD1 (5 bases). Trimming pared 1 base from V and 5 bases from J, leaving 15 bases between. The germline gives CDR1 MNHEY, CDR2 SVGAGI. The CDR3 totals 16 residues. The CDR3 DNA follows: TGTGCCAGCAGTTACTTTTCCGGGGGGGGAAGAAACACCATATATTTT. It is translated as CASSYFSGGGRNTIYF.

This clonotype has just a few counts. The chain has TRBV7-2 and TRBJ2-1, with no clear D. V lost 6 bases and J 5 bases, leaving 17 bases between the germline ends. This CDR3 contains 15 residues. Germline V CDR1 and CDR2: SGHTA, FQGNSA. CDR3 coding DNA: TGTGCCAGCAGTCCAAGTCCCCTGCAGAACAATGAGCAGTTCTTC. It specifies CASSPSPLQNNEQFF.

Many counts were recorded for this clonotype. The chain uses TRBV5-5 and TRBJ2-7; possible D gene TRBD2, 5 bases. The CDR3 consists of 14 residues. The germline CDR1 and CDR2 sequences are SGHKS and YYEKEE (reference sequence). Trimming shortened V by 0 bases and J by 2 bases, and 9 bases separated the two germline ends. The CDR3 region is CASSLGGITYEQYF. CDR3 DNA sequence: TGTGCCAGCAGCTTGGGAGGGATCACCTACGAGCAGTACTTC.

This clonotype was counted only a few times. The V gene is TRBV7-9, the J gene TRBJ2-7; 7 bases agree with TRBD1. V was clipped by 4 bases and J by 6 bases; unmatched bases: 6. The germline V gene has CDR1 SEHNR and CDR2 FQNEAQ (reference sequence). The CDR3 has 13 amino acids. In nucleotides, the CDR3 is TGTGCCAGCAGCTGGGACAGCTTCGTCGAGCAGTACTTC. Translation gives CASSWDSFVEQYF.

This clonotype was seen a handful of times. V usage is TRBV28 and J usage is TRBJ1-6; D is undetermined. Looked up from germline, CDR1 is MDHEN and CDR2 is SYDVKM. This CDR3 region has 15 residues. Trimming left V 2 bases short and J 6 bases short, with 11 bases between. CDR3 DNA sequence: TGTGCCAGCAGTTTACCGATGGGAGGTAATTCACCCCTCCACTTT. Translating it yields CASSLPMGGNSPLHF.

This clonotype was seen at least ten times. The chain combines TRBV19 with TRBJ1-5; tentative D call: TRBD1 (5 bases). Between the trimmed V and J ends, which lost 3 bases and 4 bases, there was a span of 10 bases. CDR1 and CDR2 (germline): LNHDA, SQIVND (reference sequence). The CDR3 is made up of 14 amino acids. In DNA form, the CDR3 reads TGTGCCAGTAGTATTGTGGGGGGGAATCAGCCCCAGCATTTT. Translating gives CASSIVGGNQPQHF.

This clonotype was picked up many times. The J gene is TRBJ1-5, the V gene TRBV12-3 or TRBV12-4; 8 positions agree with TRBD1. Trimming cost V 5 bases and J 6 bases; bases outside gene matches: 6. This CDR3 contains 14 residues. CDR3 sequence reads: CASSGGTGFQPQHF. CDR3 nucleotide sequence: TGTGCCAGCAGTGGCGGGACAGGATTTCAGCCCCAGCATTTT.